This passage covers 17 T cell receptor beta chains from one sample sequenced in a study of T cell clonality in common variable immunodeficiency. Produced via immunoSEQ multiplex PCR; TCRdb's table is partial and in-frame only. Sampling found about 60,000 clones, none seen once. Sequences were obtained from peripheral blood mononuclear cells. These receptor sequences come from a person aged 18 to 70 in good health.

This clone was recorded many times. The CDR3 sequence: CASSLVEVPEQYF. CDR3 bases read: TGCGCCAGCAGCTTGGTCGAGGTTCCCGAG. V and J are TRBV5-1 and TRBJ2-7; no clear D gene. The CDR3 is cut off 3 residues early in the read; its end comes from the germline J gene. V lost 0 bases and J 6 bases, leaving 10 bases between the germline ends. The CDR3 consists of 13 residues. Germline V gene lookup returns CDR1 SGHRS and CDR2 YFSETQ.

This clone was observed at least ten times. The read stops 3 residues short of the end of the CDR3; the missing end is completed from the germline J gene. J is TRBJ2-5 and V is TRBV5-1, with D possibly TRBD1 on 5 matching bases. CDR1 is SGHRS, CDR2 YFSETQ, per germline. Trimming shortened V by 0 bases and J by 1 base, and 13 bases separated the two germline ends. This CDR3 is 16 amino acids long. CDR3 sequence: CASSLAARAPQETQYF. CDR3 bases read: TGCGCCAGCAGCTTGGCGGCCAGGGCGCCCCAAGAGACC.

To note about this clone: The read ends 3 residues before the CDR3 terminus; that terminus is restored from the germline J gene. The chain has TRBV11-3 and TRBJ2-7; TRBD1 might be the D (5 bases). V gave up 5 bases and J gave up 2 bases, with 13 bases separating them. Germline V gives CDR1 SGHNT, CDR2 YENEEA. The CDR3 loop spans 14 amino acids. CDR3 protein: CASSPGWAPYEQYF. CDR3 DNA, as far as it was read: TGTGCCAGCAGCCCAGGGTGGGCGCCCTACGAG. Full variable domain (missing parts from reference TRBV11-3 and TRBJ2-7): EAGVVQSPRYKIIEKKQPVAFWCNPISGHNTLYWYLQNLGQGPELLIRYENEEAVDDSQLPKDRFSAERLKGVDSTLKIQPAELGDSAVYLCASSPGWAPYEQYFGPGTRLTVT.

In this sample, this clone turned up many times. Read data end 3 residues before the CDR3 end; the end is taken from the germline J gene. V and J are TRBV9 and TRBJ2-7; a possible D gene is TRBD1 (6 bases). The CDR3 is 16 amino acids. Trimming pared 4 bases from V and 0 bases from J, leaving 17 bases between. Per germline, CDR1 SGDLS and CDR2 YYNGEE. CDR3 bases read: TGTGCCAGCAGCCCCAGTGGACAGAGTAGCTCCTACGAG. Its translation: CASSPSGQSSSYE. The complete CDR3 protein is CASSPSGQSSSYEQYF.

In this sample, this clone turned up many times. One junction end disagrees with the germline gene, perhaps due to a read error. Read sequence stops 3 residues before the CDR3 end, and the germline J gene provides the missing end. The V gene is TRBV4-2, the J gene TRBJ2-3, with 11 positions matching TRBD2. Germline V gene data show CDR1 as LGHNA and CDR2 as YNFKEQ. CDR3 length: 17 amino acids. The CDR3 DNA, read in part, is TGCGCCAGCAGCCCTCAACCTGGGACTAGCGGCTCAGATACG. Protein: CASSPQPGTSGSDT. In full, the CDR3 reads CASSPQPGTSGSDTQYF.

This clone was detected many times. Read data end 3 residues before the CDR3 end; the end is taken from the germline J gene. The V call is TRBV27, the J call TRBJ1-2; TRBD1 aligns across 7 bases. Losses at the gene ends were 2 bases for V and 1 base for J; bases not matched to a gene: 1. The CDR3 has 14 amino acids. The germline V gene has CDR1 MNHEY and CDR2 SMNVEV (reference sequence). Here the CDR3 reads CASSLGDSNYGYTF. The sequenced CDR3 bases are TGTGCCAGCAGTTTAGGGGACAGTAACTATGGC.

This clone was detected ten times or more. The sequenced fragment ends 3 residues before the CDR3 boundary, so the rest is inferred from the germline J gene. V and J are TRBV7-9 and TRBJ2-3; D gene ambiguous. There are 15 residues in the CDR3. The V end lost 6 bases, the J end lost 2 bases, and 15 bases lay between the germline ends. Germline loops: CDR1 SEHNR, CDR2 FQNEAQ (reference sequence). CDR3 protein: CASRRGGGTTDTQYF. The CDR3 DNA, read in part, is TGTGCCAGCAGGAGAGGTGGCGGTACCACAGATACG.

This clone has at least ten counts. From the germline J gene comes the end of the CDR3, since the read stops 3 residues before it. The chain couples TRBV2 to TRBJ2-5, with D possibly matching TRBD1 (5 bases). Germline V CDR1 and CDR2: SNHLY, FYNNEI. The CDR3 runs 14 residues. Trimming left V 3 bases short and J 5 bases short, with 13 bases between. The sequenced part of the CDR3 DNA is TGTGCCAGCAGTGAGTATGCAGGGAAGGAGACC. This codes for CASSEYAGKET. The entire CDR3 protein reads CASSEYAGKETQYF. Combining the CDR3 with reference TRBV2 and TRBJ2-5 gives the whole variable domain EPEVTQTPSHQVTQMGQEVILRCVPISNHLYFYWYRQILGQKVEFLVSFYNNEISEKSEIFDDQFSVERPDGSNFTLKIRSTKLEDSAMYFCASSEYAGKETQYFGPGTRLLVL.

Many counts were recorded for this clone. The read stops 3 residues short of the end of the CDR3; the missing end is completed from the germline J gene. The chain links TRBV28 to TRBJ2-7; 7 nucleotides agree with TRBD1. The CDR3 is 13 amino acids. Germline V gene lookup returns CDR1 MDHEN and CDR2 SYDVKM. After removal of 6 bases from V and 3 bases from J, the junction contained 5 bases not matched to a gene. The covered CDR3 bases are TGTGCCAGCAGCCCCGGGACAGTCTACGAG. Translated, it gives CASSPGTVYE. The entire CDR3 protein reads CASSPGTVYEQYF.

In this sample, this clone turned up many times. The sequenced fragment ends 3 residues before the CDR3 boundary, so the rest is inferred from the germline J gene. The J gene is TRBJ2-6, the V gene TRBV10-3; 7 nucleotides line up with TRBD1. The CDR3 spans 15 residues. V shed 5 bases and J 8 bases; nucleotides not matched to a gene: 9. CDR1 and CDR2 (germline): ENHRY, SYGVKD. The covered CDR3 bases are TGTGCCATCAGTTCGGGACAGCCAGGCACCAACGTC. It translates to CAISSGQPGTNV. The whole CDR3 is CAISSGQPGTNVLTF.

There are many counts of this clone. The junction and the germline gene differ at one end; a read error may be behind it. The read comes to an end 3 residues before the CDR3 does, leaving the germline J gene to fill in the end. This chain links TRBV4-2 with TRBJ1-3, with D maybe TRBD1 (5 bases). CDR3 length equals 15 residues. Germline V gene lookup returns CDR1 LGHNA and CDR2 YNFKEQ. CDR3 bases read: TGCGCCAGCAGCCAAGTAAGGGGTTCTGGAAACACC. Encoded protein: CASSQVRGSGNT. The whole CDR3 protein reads CASSQVRGSGNTIYF.

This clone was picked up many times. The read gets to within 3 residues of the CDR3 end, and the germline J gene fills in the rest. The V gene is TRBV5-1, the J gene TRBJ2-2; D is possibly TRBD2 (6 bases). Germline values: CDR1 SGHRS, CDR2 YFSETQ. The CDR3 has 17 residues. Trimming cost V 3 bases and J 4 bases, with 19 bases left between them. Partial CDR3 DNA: TGCGCCAGCAGCTCCAACTCGGGACTCCAGGCCACCGGGGAG. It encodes CASSSNSGLQATGE. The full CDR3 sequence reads CASSSNSGLQATGELFF.

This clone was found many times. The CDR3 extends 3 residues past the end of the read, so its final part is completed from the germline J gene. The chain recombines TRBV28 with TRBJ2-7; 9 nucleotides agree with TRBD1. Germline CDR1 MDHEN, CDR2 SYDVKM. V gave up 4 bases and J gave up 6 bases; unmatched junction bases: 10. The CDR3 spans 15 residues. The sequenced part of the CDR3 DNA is TGTGCCAGCAGTTGGCAGACAGGGGGGCATTTCGAG. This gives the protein CASSWQTGGHFE. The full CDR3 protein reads CASSWQTGGHFEQYF.

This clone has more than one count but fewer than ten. The CDR3 loop reads CASSPRTGDGNTIYF. The CDR3 bases that were read are TGTGCCAGCAGCCCCCGGACAGGGGACGGAAACACC. This chain joins TRBV11-2 and TRBJ1-3; 9 positions match TRBD1. The CDR3 goes on 3 residues after the read ends, and that part is filled in from the germline J gene. The ends lost 5 bases at V and 4 bases at J; junction bases unmatched: 6. The V gene's germline CDR1 is SGHAT and CDR2 FQNNGV. The CDR3 sequence is 15 residues long.

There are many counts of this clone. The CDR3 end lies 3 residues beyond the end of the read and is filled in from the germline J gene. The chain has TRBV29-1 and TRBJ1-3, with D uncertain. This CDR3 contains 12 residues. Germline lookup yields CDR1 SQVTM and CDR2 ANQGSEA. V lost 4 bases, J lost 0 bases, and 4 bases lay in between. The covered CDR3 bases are TGCAGCGTTGCCGTCTCTGGAAACACC. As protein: CSVAVSGNT. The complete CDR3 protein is CSVAVSGNTIYF.

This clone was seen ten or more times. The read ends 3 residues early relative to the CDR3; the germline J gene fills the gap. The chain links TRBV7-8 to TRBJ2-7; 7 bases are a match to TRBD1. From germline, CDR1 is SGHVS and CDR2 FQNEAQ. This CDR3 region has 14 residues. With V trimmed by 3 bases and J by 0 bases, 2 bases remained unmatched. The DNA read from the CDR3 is TGTGCCAGCAGCTTTGGGACAGACTCCTACGAG. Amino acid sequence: CASSFGTDSYE. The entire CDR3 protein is CASSFGTDSYEQYF.

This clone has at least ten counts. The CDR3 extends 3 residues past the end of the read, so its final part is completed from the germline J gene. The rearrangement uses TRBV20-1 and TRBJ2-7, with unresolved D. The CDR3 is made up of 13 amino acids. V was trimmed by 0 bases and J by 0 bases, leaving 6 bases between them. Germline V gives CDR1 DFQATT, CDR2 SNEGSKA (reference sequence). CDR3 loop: CSARDHNSYEQYF. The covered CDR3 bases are TGCAGTGCTAGAGATCACAACTCCTACGAG.